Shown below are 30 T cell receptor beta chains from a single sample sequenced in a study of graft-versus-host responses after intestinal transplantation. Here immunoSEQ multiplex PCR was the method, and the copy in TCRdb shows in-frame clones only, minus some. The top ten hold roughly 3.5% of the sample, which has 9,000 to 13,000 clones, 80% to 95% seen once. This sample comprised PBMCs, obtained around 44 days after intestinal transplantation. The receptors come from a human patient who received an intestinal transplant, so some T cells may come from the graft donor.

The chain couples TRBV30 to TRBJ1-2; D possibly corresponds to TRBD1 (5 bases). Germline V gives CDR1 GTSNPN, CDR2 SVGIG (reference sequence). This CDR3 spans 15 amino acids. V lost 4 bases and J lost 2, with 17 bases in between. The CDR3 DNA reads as TGTGCCTGGATGAGGACACTGCAAGCCAACTATGGCTACACCTTC. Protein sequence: CAWMRTLQANYGYTF.

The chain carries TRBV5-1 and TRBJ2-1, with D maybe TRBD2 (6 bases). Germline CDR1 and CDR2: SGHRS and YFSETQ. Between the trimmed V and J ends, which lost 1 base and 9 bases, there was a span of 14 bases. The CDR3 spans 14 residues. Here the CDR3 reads CASSLKGMGGEQFF. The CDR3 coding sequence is TGCGCCAGCAGCTTGAAGGGGATGGGGGGTGAGCAGTTCTTC.

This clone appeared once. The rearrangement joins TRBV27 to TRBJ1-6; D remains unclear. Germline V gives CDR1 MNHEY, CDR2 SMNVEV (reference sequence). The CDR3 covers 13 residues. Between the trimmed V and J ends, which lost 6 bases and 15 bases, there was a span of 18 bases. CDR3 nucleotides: TGTGCCAGCAGCCAAGGCGGCACCCTTATCCTCCACTTT. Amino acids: CASSQGGTLILHF.

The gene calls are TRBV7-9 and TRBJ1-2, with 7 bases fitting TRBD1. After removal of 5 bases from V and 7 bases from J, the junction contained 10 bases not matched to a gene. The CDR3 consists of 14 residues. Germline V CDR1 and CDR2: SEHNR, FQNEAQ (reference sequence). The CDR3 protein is CASSPGGTVGGYTF. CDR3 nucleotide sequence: TGTGCCAGCAGCCCCGGAGGGACAGTAGGTGGCTACACCTTC.

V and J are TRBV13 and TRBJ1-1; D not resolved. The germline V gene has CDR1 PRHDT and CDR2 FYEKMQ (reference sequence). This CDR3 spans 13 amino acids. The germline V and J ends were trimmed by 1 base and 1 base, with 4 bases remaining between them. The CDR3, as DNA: TGTGCCAGCAGCTTAGAAGCGAACACTGAAGCTTTCTTT. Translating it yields CASSLEANTEAFF.

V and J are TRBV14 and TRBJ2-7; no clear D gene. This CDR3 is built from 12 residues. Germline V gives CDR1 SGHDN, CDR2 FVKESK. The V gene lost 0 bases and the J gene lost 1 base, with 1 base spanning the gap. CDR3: CASSQESYEQYF. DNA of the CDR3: TGTGCCAGCAGCCAAGAGTCCTACGAGCAGTACTTC.

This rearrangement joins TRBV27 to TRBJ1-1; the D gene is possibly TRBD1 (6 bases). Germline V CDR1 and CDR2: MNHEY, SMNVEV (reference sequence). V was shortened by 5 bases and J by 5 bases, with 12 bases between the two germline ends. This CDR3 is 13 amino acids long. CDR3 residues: CASSPEGGTEAFF. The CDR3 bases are TGTGCCAGCAGTCCCGAGGGGGGGACTGAAGCTTTCTTT.

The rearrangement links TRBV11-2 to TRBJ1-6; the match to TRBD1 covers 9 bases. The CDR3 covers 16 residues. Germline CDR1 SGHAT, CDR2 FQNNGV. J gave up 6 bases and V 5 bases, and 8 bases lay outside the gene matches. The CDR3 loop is CASSRGQGSRNSPLHF. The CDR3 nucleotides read TGTGCCAGCAGCCGAGGACAGGGGAGTCGTAATTCACCCCTCCACTTT.

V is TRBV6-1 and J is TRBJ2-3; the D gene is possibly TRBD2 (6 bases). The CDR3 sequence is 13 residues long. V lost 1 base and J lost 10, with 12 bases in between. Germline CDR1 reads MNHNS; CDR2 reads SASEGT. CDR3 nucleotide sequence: TGTGCCAGCAGTGAAGAGGGGACGGGAGCGCAGTATTTT. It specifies CASSEEGTGAQYF.

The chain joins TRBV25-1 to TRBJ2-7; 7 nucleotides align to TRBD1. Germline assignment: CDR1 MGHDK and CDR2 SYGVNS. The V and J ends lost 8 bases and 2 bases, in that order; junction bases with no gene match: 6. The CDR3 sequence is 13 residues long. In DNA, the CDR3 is TGTGCCAGCCGAAGACAGGGAACCTACGAGCAGTACTTC. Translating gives CASRRQGTYEQYF.

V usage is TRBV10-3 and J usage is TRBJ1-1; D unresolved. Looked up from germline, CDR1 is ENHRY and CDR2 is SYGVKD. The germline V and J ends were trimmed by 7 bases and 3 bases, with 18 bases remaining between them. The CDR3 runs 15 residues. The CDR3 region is CAITRQPESDTEAFF. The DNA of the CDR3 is TGTGCCATCACCCGTCAGCCAGAGTCGGACACTGAAGCTTTCTTT.

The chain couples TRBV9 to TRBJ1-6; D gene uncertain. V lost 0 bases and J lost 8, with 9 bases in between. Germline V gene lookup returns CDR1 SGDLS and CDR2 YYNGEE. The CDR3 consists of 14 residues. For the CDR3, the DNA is TGTGCCAGCAGCGTAGCCAGTTATGATTCACCCCTCCACTTT. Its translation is CASSVASYDSPLHF.

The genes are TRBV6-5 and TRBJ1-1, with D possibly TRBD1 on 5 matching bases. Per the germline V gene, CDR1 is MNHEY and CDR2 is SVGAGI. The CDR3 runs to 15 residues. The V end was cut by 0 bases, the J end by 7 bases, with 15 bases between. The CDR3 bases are TGTGCCAGCAGTTACTCCGCTCCAACTAGGGGTGAAGCTTTCTTT. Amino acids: CASSYSAPTRGEAFF.

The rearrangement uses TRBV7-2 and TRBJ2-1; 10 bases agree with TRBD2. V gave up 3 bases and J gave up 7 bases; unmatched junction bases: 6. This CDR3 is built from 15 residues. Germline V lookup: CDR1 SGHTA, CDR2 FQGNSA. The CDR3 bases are TGTGCCAGCAGCTTGAGCGGGGGGGCCGGGAATGAGCAGTTCTTC. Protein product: CASSLSGGAGNEQFF.

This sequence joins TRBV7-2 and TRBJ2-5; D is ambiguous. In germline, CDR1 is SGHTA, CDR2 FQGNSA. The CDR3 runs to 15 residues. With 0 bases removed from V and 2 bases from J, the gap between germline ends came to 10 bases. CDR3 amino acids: CASSLAPTIQETQYF. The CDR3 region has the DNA TGTGCCAGCAGCTTAGCCCCAACGATACAAGAGACCCAGTACTTC.

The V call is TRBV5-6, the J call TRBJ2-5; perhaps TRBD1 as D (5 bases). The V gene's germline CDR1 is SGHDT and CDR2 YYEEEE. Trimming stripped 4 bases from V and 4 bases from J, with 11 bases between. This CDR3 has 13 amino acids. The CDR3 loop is CASSAVGAETQYF. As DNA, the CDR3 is TGTGCCAGCAGCGCCGTTGGGGCAGAGACCCAGTACTTC. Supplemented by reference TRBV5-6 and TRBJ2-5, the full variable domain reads DAGVTQSPTHLIKTRGQQVTLRCSPKSGHDTVSWYQQALGQGPQFIFQYYEEEERQRGNFPDRFSGHQFPNYSSELNVNALLLGDSALYLCASSAVGAETQYFGPGTRLLVL.

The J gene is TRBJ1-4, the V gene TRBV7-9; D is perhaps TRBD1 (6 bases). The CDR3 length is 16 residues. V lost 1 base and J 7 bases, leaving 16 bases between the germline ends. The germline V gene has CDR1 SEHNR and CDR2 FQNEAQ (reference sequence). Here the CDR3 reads CASSLGRSGVGEKLFF. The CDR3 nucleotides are TGTGCCAGCAGCTTAGGGCGGTCAGGGGTCGGTGAAAAACTGTTTTTT.

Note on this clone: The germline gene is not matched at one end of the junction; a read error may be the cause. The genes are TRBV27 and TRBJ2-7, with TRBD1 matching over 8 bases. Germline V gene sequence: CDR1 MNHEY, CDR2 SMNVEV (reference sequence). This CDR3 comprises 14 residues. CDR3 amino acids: CASSHGTGAYKQYF. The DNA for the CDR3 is TGTGCCAGCAGTCATGGGACAGGTGCCTACAAGCAGTACTTC.

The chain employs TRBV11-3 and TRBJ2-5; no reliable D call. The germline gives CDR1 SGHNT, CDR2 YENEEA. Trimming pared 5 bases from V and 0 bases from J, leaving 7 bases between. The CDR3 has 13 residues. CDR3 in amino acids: CASSPPYQETQYF. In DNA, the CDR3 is TGTGCCAGCAGCCCCCCGTACCAAGAGACCCAGTACTTC.

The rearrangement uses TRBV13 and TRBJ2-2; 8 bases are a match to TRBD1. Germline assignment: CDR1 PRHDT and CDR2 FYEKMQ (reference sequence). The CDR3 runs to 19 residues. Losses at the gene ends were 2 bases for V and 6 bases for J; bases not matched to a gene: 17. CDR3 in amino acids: CASSLWRGAGGEFSGELFF. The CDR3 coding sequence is TGTGCCAGCAGCTTATGGCGCGGGGCAGGGGGCGAATTTTCCGGGGAGCTGTTTTTT.

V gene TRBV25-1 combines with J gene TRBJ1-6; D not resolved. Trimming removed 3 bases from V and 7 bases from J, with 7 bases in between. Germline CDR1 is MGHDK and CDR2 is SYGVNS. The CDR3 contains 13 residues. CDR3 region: CASSEEGNSPLHF. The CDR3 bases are TGTGCCAGCAGTGAGGAGGGAAATTCACCCCTCCACTTT. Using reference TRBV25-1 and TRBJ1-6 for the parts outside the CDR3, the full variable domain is EADIYQTPRYLVIGTGKKITLECSQTMGHDKMYWYQQDPGMELHLIHYSYGVNSTEKGDLSSESTVSRIRTEHFPLTLESARPSHTSQYLCASSEEGNSPLHFGNGTRLTVT.

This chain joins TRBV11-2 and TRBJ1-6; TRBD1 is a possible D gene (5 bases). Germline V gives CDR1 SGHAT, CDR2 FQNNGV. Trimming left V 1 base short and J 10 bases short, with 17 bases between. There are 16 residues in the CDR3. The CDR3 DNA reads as TGTGCCAGCAGCTTAGCTCCCCAGGGCATCGAGTCACCCCTCCACTTT. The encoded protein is CASSLAPQGIESPLHF.

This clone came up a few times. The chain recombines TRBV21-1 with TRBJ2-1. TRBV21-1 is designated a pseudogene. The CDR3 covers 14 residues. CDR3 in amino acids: CARTGALSYNEQFF. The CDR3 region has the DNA TGTGCCAGAACGGGGGCTCTCTCCTACAATGAGCAGTTCTTC.

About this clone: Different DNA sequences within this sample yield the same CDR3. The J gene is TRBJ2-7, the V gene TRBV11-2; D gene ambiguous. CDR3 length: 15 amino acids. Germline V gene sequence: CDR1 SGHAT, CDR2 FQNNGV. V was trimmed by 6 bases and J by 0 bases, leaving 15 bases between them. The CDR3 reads CASSPTTTGSYEQYF. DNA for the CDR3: TGTGCCAGCAGTCCTACTACTACCGGCTCCTACGAGCAGTACTTC.

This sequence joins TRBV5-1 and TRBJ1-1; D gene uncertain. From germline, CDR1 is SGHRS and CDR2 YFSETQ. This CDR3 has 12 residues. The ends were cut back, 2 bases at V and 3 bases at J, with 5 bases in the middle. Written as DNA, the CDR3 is TGCGCCAGCAGCTTTGGGGACACTGAAGCTTTCTTT. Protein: CASSFGDTEAFF.

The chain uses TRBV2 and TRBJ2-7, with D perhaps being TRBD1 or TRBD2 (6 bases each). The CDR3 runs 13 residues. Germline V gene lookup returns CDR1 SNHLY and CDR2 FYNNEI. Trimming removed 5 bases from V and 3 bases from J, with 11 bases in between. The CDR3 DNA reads TGTGCCAGCAGTCCGGGGGCGAGCTACGAGCAGTACTTC. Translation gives CASSPGASYEQYF.

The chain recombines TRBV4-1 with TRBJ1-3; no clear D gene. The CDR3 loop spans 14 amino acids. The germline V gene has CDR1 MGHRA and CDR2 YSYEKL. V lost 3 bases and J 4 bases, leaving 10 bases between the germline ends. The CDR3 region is CASSQGLGGNTIYF. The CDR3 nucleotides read TGCGCCAGCAGCCAGGGATTGGGAGGAAACACCATATATTTT.

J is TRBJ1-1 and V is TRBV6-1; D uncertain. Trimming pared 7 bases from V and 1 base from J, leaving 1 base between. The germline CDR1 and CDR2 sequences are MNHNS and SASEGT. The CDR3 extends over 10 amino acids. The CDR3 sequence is CASTNTEAFF. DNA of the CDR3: TGTGCCAGCACGAACACTGAAGCTTTCTTT.

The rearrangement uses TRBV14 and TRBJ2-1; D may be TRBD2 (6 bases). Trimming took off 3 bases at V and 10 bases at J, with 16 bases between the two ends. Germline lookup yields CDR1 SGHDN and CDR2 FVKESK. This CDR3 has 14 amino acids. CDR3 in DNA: TGTGCCAGCAGCCAGGAACGACTAGGTGGGGAGCAGTTCTTC. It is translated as CASSQERLGGEQFF.

CDR3 amino acids: CASSYGGVSTEAFF. DNA for the CDR3: TGTGCCAGCAGTTACGGTGGGGTATCCACTGAAGCTTTCTTT. The chain has TRBV6-5 and TRBJ1-1; D uncertain. The length of the CDR3 is 14 residues. Germline-derived CDR1 and CDR2 are MNHEY and SVGAGI. Trimming cost V 2 bases and J 4 bases, with 11 bases left between them.